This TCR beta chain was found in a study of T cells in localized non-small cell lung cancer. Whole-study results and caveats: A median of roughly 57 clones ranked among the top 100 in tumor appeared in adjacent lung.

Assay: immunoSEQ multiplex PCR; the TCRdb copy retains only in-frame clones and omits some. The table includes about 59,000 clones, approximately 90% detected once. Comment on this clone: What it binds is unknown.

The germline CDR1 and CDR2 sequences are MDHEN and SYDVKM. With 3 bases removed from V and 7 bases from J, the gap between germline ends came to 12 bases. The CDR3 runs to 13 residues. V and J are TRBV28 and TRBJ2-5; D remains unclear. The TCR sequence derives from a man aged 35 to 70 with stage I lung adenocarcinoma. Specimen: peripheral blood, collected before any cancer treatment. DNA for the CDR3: TGTGCCAGCAGTTTCGTCCCTTCAGGGACCCAGTACTTC. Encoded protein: CASSFVPSGTQYF. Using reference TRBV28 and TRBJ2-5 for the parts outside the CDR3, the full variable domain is DVKVTQSSRYLVKRTGEKVFLECVQDMDHENMFWYRQDPGLGLRLIYFSYDVKMKEKGDIPEGYSVSREKKERFSLILESASTNQTSMYLCASSFVPSGTQYFGPGTRLLVL.